The clone carrying this T cell receptor beta chain was detected a few times. The antigen remains unidentified. Libraries were prepared by immunoSEQ multiplex PCR; TCRdb keeps only in-frame clonotypes and omits some of them. The repertoire holds around 12,000 clones, with about 28% as singletons. Between the trimmed V and J ends, which lost 5 bases and 0 bases, there was a span of 13 bases. The length of the CDR3 is 15 residues. CDR1 and CDR2 from the germline V gene are SGHVS and FNYEAQ. The entry originates in a study of T cells in localized non-small cell lung cancer. The study's findings and limits: A single tumor region was sequenced, leaving heterogeneity possible. Highest T cell clonality was seen in uninvolved adjacent lung, surpassing that measured in tumor. Detection in adjacent lung was observed for a median approximately 53 of the top 100 tumor clones. A raised T cell density in blood coincided with lengthier overall survival.

The input for sequencing was lung tumor tissue, taken before any cancer treatment. The origin of this receptor is a female donor of 60 years or more with stage I lung adenocarcinoma. J is TRBJ1-2 and V is TRBV7-6, with D maybe TRBD1 (5 bases). CDR3 in DNA: TGTGCCAGCAGCGCTCAGGGCAGGTCTAACTATGGCTACACCTTC. Its translation is CASSAQGRSNYGYTF.